These 14 T cell receptor beta chains originate from one sample sequenced in a study of blood T cells in healthy people across ages. Through a sample-barcoded 5' primer and a J-beta primer mix, a second PCR was run for roughly 7 to 11 cycles. TCRdb reprocessed the 5' RACE reads via MiXCR and lists one record per CDR3 protein. The data contain some 780,000 distinct CDR3 sequences, 56% of them seen just once; the ten biggest clones take up roughly 24%. Material for sequencing was blood. These TCRs come from a man aged 40-49 years in good health.

This chain uses TRBV24-1 with TRBJ2-1; 15 nucleotides agree with TRBD2. V was clipped by 8 bases and J by 6 bases; unmatched bases: 7. Germline V lookup: CDR1 KGHDR, CDR2 SFDVKD. The CDR3 sequence is 16 residues long. The CDR3 spells CATMRQGLAGGNEQFF. The CDR3 nucleotides are TGTGCCACCATGAGACAGGGACTAGCGGGAGGCAATGAGCAGTTCTTC.

This clonotype came up a few times. The chain has TRBV7-2 and TRBJ2-7; TRBD2 agrees at 8 bases. The germline CDR1 and CDR2 sequences are SGHTA and FQGNSA. V trimming: 2 bases; J trimming: 2 bases; junction bases outside the gene matches: 8. The CDR3 runs to 16 residues. This CDR3 is CASSLTVAGLTYEQYF. CDR3 nucleotide sequence: TGTGCCAGCAGCTTAACGGTAGCGGGACTAACCTACGAGCAGTACTTC.

The chain employs TRBV12-3 or TRBV12-4 and TRBJ2-4; D is unresolved. The V and J ends lost 5 bases and 0 bases respectively, with 11 bases between them. The CDR3 is 15 amino acids. The CDR3 reads CASSMSGIAKNIQYF. CDR3 coding DNA: TGTGCCAGCAGTATGAGTGGGATAGCCAAAAACATTCAGTACTTC.

The chain couples TRBV7-9 to TRBJ1-5; D is unresolved. Germline lookup yields CDR1 SEHNR and CDR2 FQNEAQ (reference sequence). This CDR3 is built from 12 residues. The V end lost 8 bases, the J end lost 5 bases, and 10 bases lay between the germline ends. As DNA, the CDR3 is TGTGCCAGCTGCCGGGATGATCAGCCCCAGCATTTT. It yields the protein CASCRDDQPQHF.

This clonotype was counted between two and nine times. The chain employs TRBV6-2 or TRBV6-3 and TRBJ2-1; 10 positions match TRBD2. CDR1 is MNHEY and CDR2 is SVGEGT in the germline V gene. The CDR3 is 15 amino acids. J lost 8 bases, V lost 2 bases, and 6 bases had no gene match. The CDR3 DNA reads TGTGCCAGCAGTTACGCCCTAGCGGGAGACTATGAGCAGTTCTTC. It specifies CASSYALAGDYEQFF.

The rearrangement joins TRBV18 to TRBJ2-3; no firm D call. This CDR3 contains 11 residues. V shed 7 bases and J shed 4 bases, with 6 bases lying between them. Germline-derived CDR1 and CDR2 are KGHSH and LQKENI. CDR3 coding DNA: TGTGCCAGCTATTCTCCAGATACGCAGTATTTT. Amino acid sequence: CASYSPDTQYF.

The chain joins TRBV3-1 to TRBJ2-7; 9 bases agree with TRBD2. The CDR3 has 15 amino acids. Germline-derived CDR1 and CDR2 are LGHDT and YNNKEL (reference sequence). V was clipped by 0 bases and J by 5 bases; unmatched bases: 5. The CDR3 bases are TGTGCCAGCAGCCAAGAACCAGCGGGAGGTAACGAGCAGTACTTC. Amino acids: CASSQEPAGGNEQYF.

This clonotype was counted only a few times. V is TRBV28 and J is TRBJ2-7; the D call may be TRBD1 or TRBD2 (5 bases each). V shed 2 bases and J shed 6 bases, with 14 bases lying between them. Germline V gives CDR1 MDHEN, CDR2 SYDVKM. This CDR3 has 14 amino acids. CDR3 loop: CASSLPTRGSEQYF. DNA for the CDR3: TGTGCCAGCAGTTTACCCACGAGGGGTAGCGAGCAGTACTTC.

This rearrangement joins TRBV7-2 to TRBJ2-1, with TRBD2 matching 9 bases. The last part of the DNA fits TRBJ2-7 better; the J call may be wrong. CDR1 is SGHTA and CDR2 is FQGNSA in the germline V gene. This CDR3 has 16 residues. CDR3 sequence (DNA): TGTGCCAGCAGCTCGGCAGGGCTAGCGGGATACAATGAGCAGTACTTC. Amino acids: CASSSAGLAGYNEQYF.

This chain joins TRBV11-1 and TRBJ1-2; D is possibly TRBD1 (5 bases). Germline CDR1 is SGHAT and CDR2 is FQDESV (reference sequence). V was clipped by 2 bases and J by 3 bases, with 13 bases between them. The CDR3 covers 15 residues. The CDR3 loop reads CASSLSGGSYYGYTF. In DNA form, the CDR3 reads TGTGCCAGCAGCTTATCCGGGGGATCTTACTATGGCTACACCTTC. The whole variable domain, filled in from reference TRBV11-1 and TRBJ1-2, reads EAEVAQSPRYKITEKSQAVAFWCDPISGHATLYWYRQILGQGPELLVQFQDESVVDDSQLPKDRFSAERLKGVDSTLKIQPAELGDSAMYLCASSLSGGSYYGYTFGSGTRLTVV.

CDR3: CASTLQGAYQPQHF. As DNA, the CDR3 is TGTGCCAGCACCCTTCAGGGGGCTTATCAGCCCCAGCATTTT. The V gene is TRBV28, the J gene TRBJ1-5; 8 nucleotides agree with TRBD1. V lost 7 bases, J lost 5 bases, and 7 bases stayed unmatched. The CDR3 totals 14 residues. Per the germline V gene, CDR1 is MDHEN and CDR2 is SYDVKM.

CDR3 sequence (DNA): TGTGCCAGCAGCCGGCTAGCGGGAGTAACCTACAATGAGCAGTTCTTC. Protein product: CASSRLAGVTYNEQFF. This chain joins TRBV3-1 and TRBJ2-1; 10 nucleotides match TRBD2. The CDR3 consists of 16 residues. V lost 4 bases and J lost 2; bases outside the gene matches: 5. CDR1 is LGHDT, CDR2 YNNKEL, per germline (reference sequence).

V and J are TRBV19 and TRBJ2-5; unclear D gene. V was shortened by 5 bases and J by 6 bases, with 13 bases between the two germline ends. CDR3 size: 13 residues. Germline CDR1 is LNHDA and CDR2 is SQIVND (reference sequence). The CDR3 protein is CASSLGHRQTQYF. In DNA form, the CDR3 reads TGTGCCAGTAGTCTCGGCCATAGGCAGACCCAGTACTTC.

This clonotype was seen a handful of times. This sequence joins TRBV20-1 and TRBJ1-5; weak D call: TRBD1 (6 bases). CDR1 is DFQATT, CDR2 SNEGSKA, per germline (reference sequence). V was pared by 3 bases and J by 5 bases, with 11 bases between. The CDR3 is 13 amino acids. CDR3 DNA sequence: TGCAGTGCTAGTGAACAGGGCGATCAGCCCCAGCATTTT. This codes for CSASEQGDQPQHF.